The source of this T cell receptor beta chain is a study of blood T cell repertoires in COVID-19. Assay: immunoSEQ multiplex PCR; the TCRdb copy retains only in-frame clones and omits some. This sample has 150,000 or so clones, with approximately 90% found just once. The junction had 5 bases not matched to a gene; V was cut back by 0 bases and J by 3 bases. There are 16 residues in the CDR3. Germline V gene data show CDR1 as MNHEY and CDR2 as SVGAGI. The rearrangement joins TRBV6-5 to TRBJ1-1, with 9 bases lining up with TRBD1. Sequencing input: PBMCs or T cells enriched from blood (not recorded which). This clonotype originated in a woman aged 40 to 50 who had been exposed to COVID-19. CDR3 in amino acids: CASSYSFRTGDTEAFF. The CDR3 bases are TGTGCCAGCAGTTACTCATTTAGGACAGGGGACACTGAAGCTTTCTTT.